Sequencing of this T cell receptor beta chain was carried out in a study of OX40 agonist ivuxolimab in advanced cancers. TCRdb's copy holds only in-frame clones and misses some; the assay was immunoSEQ multiplex PCR. The sample carries around 65,000 clones, 80% to 95% recorded once. The CDR3 runs 13 residues. V lost 2 bases, J lost 4 bases, and 9 bases lay in between. The germline gives CDR1 SGHRS, CDR2 YFSETQ. Sequencing was performed on CD4+ or CD8+ T cells sorted from blood, taken in a trial of the OX40 agonist ivuxolimab. The receptor was isolated from an adult with an advanced solid tumor such as melanoma, head and neck, liver or kidney cancer. The rearrangement uses TRBV5-1 and TRBJ1-1; D call uncertain. The CDR3: CASSFEGPTEAFF. CDR3 coding DNA: TGCGCCAGCAGCTTCGAAGGGCCCACTGAAGCTTTCTTT.